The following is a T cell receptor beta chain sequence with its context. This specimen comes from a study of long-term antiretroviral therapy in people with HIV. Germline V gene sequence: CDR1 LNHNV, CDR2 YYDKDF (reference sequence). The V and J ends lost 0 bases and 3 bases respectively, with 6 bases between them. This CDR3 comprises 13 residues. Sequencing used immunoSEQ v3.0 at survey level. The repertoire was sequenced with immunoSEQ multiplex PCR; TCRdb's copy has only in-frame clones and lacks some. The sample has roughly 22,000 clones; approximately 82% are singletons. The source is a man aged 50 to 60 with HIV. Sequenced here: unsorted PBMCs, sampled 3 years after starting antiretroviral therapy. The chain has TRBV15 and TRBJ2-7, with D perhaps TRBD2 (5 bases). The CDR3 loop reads CATSRDGGYEQYF. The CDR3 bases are TGTGCCACCAGCAGAGATGGAGGCTACGAGCAGTACTTC.